This entry features one T cell receptor beta chain sequence. Its antigen is not identified. This entry is derived from a study of post-analysis software for immune sequencing data. Study-level background: Relapsing-remitting, secondary progressive and progressive-relapsing forms made up the multiple sclerosis disease courses. General study points: Patients had higher frequencies than controls of four to six TRBV segments, including TRBV5-6, TRBV5-1 and TRBV20-1. Those with multiple sclerosis, the patient group, showed significantly lower normalized Chao1 diversity than controls. Batch-matched samples strongly co-clustered by F measure.

Germline V CDR1 and CDR2: SGDLS, YYNGEE. The J segment lost 11 bases and the V segment lost 3 bases, leaving 10 bases of the junction unmatched. The CDR3 extends over 14 amino acids. The TCR beta cDNA libraries contained unique molecular identifiers. With roughly 1 to 11 million T cells as the source, some 500,000 cDNA molecules resulted. One entry per CDR3 protein, called by TCRdb with MiXCR from the PCR reads. The top ten clones hold approximately 4.3% of a sample with under 900,000 distinct CDR3 sequences, under 70% of them seen once. The clonotype was recovered from a girl between 10 and 17 years old with multiple sclerosis. The sample taken for sequencing was blood. The V call is TRBV9, the J call TRBJ2-5, with 10 bases fitting TRBD2. CDR3 DNA: TGTGCCAGCAGCGCTAGCGGGAGCTACAATGAGCAGTACTTC. It specifies CASSASGSYNEQYF.